Listed here are 32 T cell receptor beta chains from one sample, sequenced in a study of shared clonotypes between healthy human individuals (TCRdb year 2020). Library preparation was by the immunoSEQ multiplex PCR assay. The table comes from immuneACCESS by way of TCRdb, which keeps in-frame sequences with V and J called. Part of the clones is missing from these tables; in studies checked, under half for an unresolved V gene and the rest for unknown reasons. The sample includes about 110,000 clones, with approximately 70% observed a single time. About 24% of the sample rests with the top ten. The sequenced sample was memory CD8+ T cells sorted from blood. The cell subset or site label here, explained by the study, means: CD45RO+ cells pooled with CCR7-negative TemRA cells. These receptors were collected from a woman under 40 in good health.

This clone has a single count. The CDR3 DNA follows: TGTGCCAGCAGCCCCTGGGAGCTAGAGGCCTACGAGCAGTACTTC. Amino acid sequence: CASSPWELEAYEQYF. J is TRBJ2-7 and V is TRBV11-2, with D perhaps TRBD2 (5 bases). The CDR3 covers 15 residues. The V gene's germline CDR1 is SGHAT and CDR2 FQNNGV. V lost 5 bases and J 2 bases, leaving 16 bases between the germline ends.

The CDR3 DNA reads as TGTGCCAGTAGTACGACAGGGGGACCCGGCTACAATGAGCAGTTCTTC. Protein product: CASSTTGGPGYNEQFF. The chain uses TRBV19 and TRBJ2-1, with 9 bases that match TRBD1. There are 16 residues in the CDR3. The germline V gene encodes CDR1 LNHDA and CDR2 SQIVND (reference sequence). The trim removed 4 bases at V and 3 bases at J, leaving 7 bases unmatched.

V gene TRBV15 combines with J gene TRBJ2-3, with 10 bases identical to TRBD2. Losses at the gene ends were 0 bases for V and 4 bases for J; bases not matched to a gene: 4. Germline V gene data show CDR1 as LNHNV and CDR2 as YYDKDF (reference sequence). This CDR3 has 16 residues. The CDR3 DNA is TGTGCCACCAGCAGAGATTCGAGCGGGAGGGCAGATACGCAGTATTTT. It translates to CATSRDSSGRADTQYF.

J is TRBJ2-1 and V is TRBV5-1; TRBD2 matches at 9 bases. The V segment lost 4 bases and the J segment 6 bases; nucleotides outside the gene matches: 8. Germline CDR1 and CDR2: SGHRS and YFSETQ. The CDR3 is made up of 15 amino acids. The DNA for the CDR3 is TGCGCCAGCAGCCCCTCAGCGGGAGGCCTCAATGAGCAGTTCTTC. Amino acids: CASSPSAGGLNEQFF.

The V gene is TRBV6-6, the J gene TRBJ1-4; no definite D call. Trimming took 2 bases from V and 7 from J, leaving 11 bases between them. Germline V CDR1 and CDR2: MNHNY, SVGAGI (reference sequence). The CDR3 covers 14 residues. CDR3 residues: CASSYNPLGEKLFF. Written as DNA, the CDR3 is TGTGCCAGCAGTTACAATCCACTGGGTGAAAAACTGTTTTTT.

This chain uses TRBV27 with TRBJ2-2; D may be TRBD1 (7 bases). Deletions cut 2 bases from V and 7 bases from J, with 14 bases between. This CDR3 is built from 15 residues. Germline values: CDR1 MNHEY, CDR2 SMNVEV (reference sequence). CDR3 nucleotide sequence: TGTGCCAGCAGTTTAAGATGGGGGGACAGCGGGGAGCTGTTTTTT. Protein: CASSLRWGDSGELFF.

V and J are TRBV5-4 and TRBJ2-7, with 8 bases matching TRBD2. The V segment lost 5 bases and the J segment 1 base; nucleotides outside the gene matches: 17. The CDR3 runs 18 residues. In germline, CDR1 is SGHNT, CDR2 YYREEE (reference sequence). CDR3 DNA sequence: TGTGCCAGCAGTCCCGGGGGGGGCTTTTCTACGGTATCCTACGAGCAGTACTTC. Translated, it gives CASSPGGGFSTVSYEQYF.

The V gene is TRBV6-6, the J gene TRBJ1-3; possible D gene TRBD1, 5 bases. Germline values: CDR1 MNHNY, CDR2 SVGAGI (reference sequence). Trimming stripped 2 bases from V and 4 bases from J, with 9 bases between. This CDR3 comprises 14 residues. CDR3 DNA: TGTGCCAGCAGTTACGGGGGGTCAGGAAACACCATATATTTT. It specifies CASSYGGSGNTIYF.

The chain employs TRBV7-8 and TRBJ2-7; 9 bases line up with TRBD1. The CDR3 spans 13 residues. Germline-derived CDR1 and CDR2 are SGHVS and FQNEAQ. The trim removed 5 bases at V and 9 bases at J, leaving 8 bases unmatched. Here the CDR3 reads CASSPGQGTGQYF. The CDR3 DNA reads as TGTGCCAGCAGCCCGGGACAGGGTACGGGGCAGTACTTC.

The chain is built from TRBV27 and TRBJ2-7, with D unclear. Per germline, CDR1 MNHEY and CDR2 SMNVEV (reference sequence). CDR3 length: 12 residues. V shed 8 bases and J shed 3 bases, with 11 bases lying between them. DNA of the CDR3: TGTGCCAGCCGTGACCTTCTCTACGAGCAGTACTTC. Translation: CASRDLLYEQYF.

V gene TRBV10-3 combines with J gene TRBJ2-5; 7 bases match TRBD2. Germline CDR1 is ENHRY and CDR2 is SYGVKD. CDR3 length equals 15 residues. V dropped 3 bases and J dropped 2; count of bases not matched to a gene: 6. The CDR3 sequence is CAISDFTSEQETQYF. In nucleotides, the CDR3 is TGTGCCATCAGTGATTTTACTAGCGAGCAAGAGACCCAGTACTTC.

The chain joins TRBV7-9 to TRBJ1-3; D remains unclear. Trimming removed 5 bases at V and 2 bases at J, with 10 bases between. Germline CDR1 reads SEHNR; CDR2 reads FQNEAQ (reference sequence). The CDR3 extends over 14 amino acids. DNA for the CDR3: TGTGCCAGCAGCCCCACGACGACTGGAAACACCATATATTTT. This sequence encodes CASSPTTTGNTIYF. The full variable domain, completed using reference TRBV7-9 and TRBJ1-3, is DTGVSQNPRHKITKRGQNVTFRCDPISEHNRLYWYRQTLGQGPEFLTYFQNEAQLEKSRLLSDRFSAERPKGSFSTLEIQRTEQGDSAMYLCASSPTTTGNTIYFGEGSWLTVV.

J is TRBJ2-7 and V is TRBV2; 9 nucleotides align to TRBD2. The CDR3 is 14 residues long. V lost 4 bases to trimming and J lost 0 bases; unmatched junction nucleotides: 1. The germline V gene encodes CDR1 SNHLY and CDR2 FYNNEI. The CDR3, as DNA: TGTGCCAGCAGTGGCGGGGGGGACTCCTACGAGCAGTACTTC. Amino acid sequence: CASSGGGDSYEQYF.

CDR3 bases: TGTGCCAGCAGCCCAACAACGGGGGGTATCGGTGGCTACACCTTC. Its protein product is CASSPTTGGIGGYTF. The chain couples TRBV7-3 to TRBJ1-2; D possibly corresponds to TRBD1 (5 bases). CDR1 is SGHTA and CDR2 is FQGTGA in the germline V gene. V lost 5 bases, J lost 7 bases, and 20 bases lay in between. The CDR3 spans 15 residues.

This chain connects TRBV18 to TRBJ2-3, with TRBD2 matching over 10 bases. V shed 3 bases, J shed 2 bases, and the junction held 2 bases outside the gene matches. Germline loops: CDR1 KGHSH, CDR2 LQKENI. CDR3 length: 15 amino acids. The CDR3 here is CASSPGTSVTDTQYF. CDR3 DNA: TGTGCCAGCTCACCGGGGACTAGCGTCACAGATACGCAGTATTTT.

The V gene is TRBV5-1, the J gene TRBJ2-7; 10 bases fit TRBD2. Germline trimming cut 2 bases from V and 0 bases from J; bases unmatched to any gene: 5. The CDR3 length is 16 residues. CDR1 SGHRS and CDR2 YFSETQ come from the germline V gene. The CDR3 region has the DNA TGCGCCAGCAGCTTATGGACTAGCGGTTTCTCCTACGAGCAGTACTTC. This codes for CASSLWTSGFSYEQYF.

The chain carries TRBV7-9 and TRBJ2-5; D might be TRBD2 (6 bases). The CDR3 runs 15 residues. Trimming took off 1 base at V and 5 bases at J, with 14 bases between the two ends. The germline gives CDR1 SEHNR, CDR2 FQNEAQ (reference sequence). The CDR3 bases are TGTGCCAGCAGCTTAGTTGGGGGGATCCGGGAGACCCAGTACTTC. It specifies CASSLVGGIRETQYF.

This clone was found once. CDR3 DNA: TGTGCCAGCAGCCCAGTGCCTTGGACAGGGTGGACCTACGAGCAGTACTTC. Protein product: CASSPVPWTGWTYEQYF. The chain has TRBV5-8 and TRBJ2-7; TRBD1 matches at 8 bases. The CDR3 sequence is 17 residues long. The germline gives CDR1 SGHTS, CDR2 YDEGEE. The V segment lost 4 bases and the J segment 2 bases; nucleotides outside the gene matches: 14.

This clone was counted ten times or more. This chain links TRBV7-3 with TRBJ1-1; D unresolved. The CDR3 totals 15 residues. Trimming pared 2 bases from V and 1 base from J, leaving 11 bases between. Germline CDR1 and CDR2: SGHTA and FQGTGA. This CDR3 is CASSLVLVGNTEAFF. CDR3 bases: TGTGCCAGCAGCTTAGTCCTAGTAGGGAACACTGAAGCTTTCTTT.

This chain links TRBV7-8 with TRBJ2-7; D might be TRBD1 (7 bases). The CDR3 extends over 16 amino acids. The V end lost 5 bases, the J end lost 1 base, and 18 bases lay between the germline ends. Germline V lookup: CDR1 SGHVS, CDR2 FQNEAQ. DNA of the CDR3: TGTGCCAGCAGCCCTACTTGGGCAGGGGGGTCCTACGAGCAGTACTTC. It specifies CASSPTWAGGSYEQYF.

In DNA, the CDR3 is TGTGCCAGCAGCGTATCGCAGCACGTTGGAGTTGGGACAGGCCTATGGAGGACTGAAGCTTTCTTT. It encodes CASSVSQHVGVGTGLWRTEAFF. The rearrangement links TRBV9 to TRBJ1-1; 8 nucleotides match TRBD1. There are 22 residues in the CDR3. The germline V gene encodes CDR1 SGDLS and CDR2 YYNGEE. Unmatched junction bases numbered 28, after V lost 1 base and J lost 5 bases.

The chain joins TRBV7-6 to TRBJ2-2; 7 bases agree with TRBD2. V was pared by 1 base and J by 5 bases, with 7 bases of the junction left unmatched. This CDR3 has 16 residues. From germline, CDR1 is SGHVS and CDR2 FNYEAQ. The CDR3 here is CASSLVTAGVTGELFF. The CDR3 DNA sequence: TGTGCCAGCAGCTTAGTAACCGCGGGAGTTACCGGGGAGCTGTTTTTT. Together with reference TRBV7-6 and TRBJ2-2, the CDR3 gives the full variable domain: GAGVSQSPRYKVTKRGQDVALRCDPISGHVSLYWYRQALGQGPEFLTYFNYEAQQDKSGLPNDRFSAERPEGSISTLTIQRTEQRDSAMYRCASSLVTAGVTGELFFGEGSRLTVL.

This chain connects TRBV28 to TRBJ2-3, with 12 bases fitting TRBD2. Germline CDR1 and CDR2: MDHEN and SYDVKM. The CDR3 runs 16 residues. V was pared by 5 bases and J by 6 bases, with 9 bases of the junction left unmatched. The CDR3 protein is CASSQPSGRAGDTQYF. As DNA, the CDR3 is TGTGCCAGCAGTCAGCCTAGCGGGAGGGCCGGCGATACGCAGTATTTT.

With respect to this clone: Given a much more abundant clone one base away, this may be a read error. This sample also contains other DNA sequences that code for the same CDR3. The chain links TRBV27 to TRBJ2-7; no clear D gene. V was shortened by 9 bases and J by 3 bases, with 3 bases between the two germline ends. Germline assignment: CDR1 MNHEY and CDR2 SMNVEV (reference sequence). The CDR3 has 9 residues. CDR3 protein: CASGYEQYF. The CDR3 DNA reads as TGTGCCAGTGGCTACGAGCAGTACTTC.

The CDR3 nucleotides read TGTGCCAGCAGCTTATGGGACAGCAATGAGCAGTTCTTC. It yields the protein CASSLWDSNEQFF. V is TRBV7-6 and J is TRBJ2-1; TRBD1 matches at 7 bases. The CDR3 has 13 residues. Germline CDR1 and CDR2: SGHVS and FNYEAQ. V shed 2 bases and J 6 bases; nucleotides not matched to a gene: 1.

This clone was seen only once. The chain joins TRBV5-8 to TRBJ2-1; 10 positions agree with TRBD1. The CDR3 extends over 15 amino acids. The germline CDR1 and CDR2 sequences are SGHTS and YDEGEE. V gave up 2 bases and J gave up 6 bases; unmatched junction bases: 5. DNA for the CDR3: TGTGCCAGCAGCTTTTCGGACAGGGGGTCCAATGAGCAGTTCTTC. Its protein product is CASSFSDRGSNEQFF.

A note on this clone: Additional DNA sequences in this sample encode the identical CDR3. This chain connects TRBV28 to TRBJ1-5; tentative D call: TRBD1 (5 bases). CDR1 is MDHEN, CDR2 SYDVKM, per germline. The CDR3 has 15 amino acids. With 2 bases removed from V and 2 bases from J, the gap between germline ends came to 10 bases. The CDR3 DNA reads TGTGCCAGCAGTTTAGGAGGGGTTGGCAATCAGCCCCAGCATTTT. Translating gives CASSLGGVGNQPQHF.

The chain employs TRBV30 and TRBJ2-1, with 10 nucleotides matching TRBD2. CDR1 and CDR2 (germline): GTSNPN, SVGIG (reference sequence). The CDR3 runs 16 residues. The trim removed 2 bases at V and 6 bases at J, leaving 10 bases unmatched. Written as DNA, the CDR3 is TGTGCCTGGAGTAACGCCCTAGCGGGAGTAGGCAATGAGCAGTTCTTC. Protein sequence: CAWSNALAGVGNEQFF.

The table lists this clone with a few counts. The chain combines TRBV9 with TRBJ2-7, with 7 bases fitting TRBD2. This CDR3 contains 14 residues. Per germline, CDR1 SGDLS and CDR2 YYNGEE. Trimming removed 5 bases from V and 5 bases from J; junction bases left unmatched: 10. Written as DNA, the CDR3 is TGTGCCAGCAGTCGCAGCGGGAAACTTGACGAGCAGTACTTC. This codes for CASSRSGKLDEQYF.

This clone was counted many times. This sample includes further DNA sequences coding for the same CDR3. This chain uses TRBV5-6 with TRBJ2-2; D possibly matches TRBD1 or TRBD2 (5 bases each). The germline V and J ends were trimmed by 4 bases and 7 bases, with 14 bases remaining between them. CDR3 length equals 14 residues. Germline CDR1 SGHDT, CDR2 YYEEEE. The chain's CDR3 is CASSPNGDGGELFF. The CDR3, as DNA: TGTGCCAGCAGCCCGAATGGGGACGGCGGGGAGCTGTTTTTT.

This chain links TRBV5-4 with TRBJ2-7, with TRBD1 as a possible D gene (6 bases). Trimming stripped 2 bases from V and 5 bases from J, with 20 bases between. From germline, CDR1 is SGHNT and CDR2 YYREEE (reference sequence). This CDR3 has 16 amino acids. The CDR3 region has the DNA TGTGCCAGCAGCTTCAGGGGATTACCTCGCTTCGACGAGCAGTACTTC. It is translated as CASSFRGLPRFDEQYF.

This clone was counted only a few times. The chain carries TRBV6-1 and TRBJ2-1; TRBD2 agrees at 10 bases. The CDR3 is made up of 15 amino acids. V was clipped by 4 bases and J by 3 bases; unmatched bases: 3. CDR1 is MNHNS, CDR2 SASEGT, per germline. CDR3 in DNA: TGTGCCAGCAGTGCGCCTAGCGGGGGCTACAATGAGCAGTTCTTC. It codes for CASSAPSGGYNEQFF.